One T cell receptor beta chain is described in this entry. Its antigen has not been determined. Base qualities are missing; no much larger clone stands one base away. Healthy HIV-negative adults with no recently reported acute infections or vaccinations were included as donors. Every donor was a Caucasian adult living in Nashville, Tennessee, USA. For unsorted samples, 75 million to 90 million PBMCs were counted and genomic DNA was extracted with the QIAamp DNA Blood Mini kit. Blood was obtained by leukapheresis, after which PBMCs were separated by Ficoll-Histopaque density gradient centrifugation and cryopreserved in liquid nitrogen vapor phase. These data originate in a study of shared clonotypes between healthy human individuals (dated by TCRdb to the early 2020s). About the study as a whole: The cohort comprised a couple of women and a few men aged 18 to 49 years. Different laboratories and diverse techniques were used to prepare libraries and sequence TCR repertoires, to increase sequencing depth and limit assay-specific biases. Per donor, leukapheresis produced somewhere between about 0.94 and 9 billion PBMCs. To estimate repertoire size and how much clonotypes are shared between individuals, the study performed deep sequencing of blood TCR repertoires from a few healthy adults.

CDR1 SGDLS and CDR2 YYNGEE are derived from the germline V gene. The CDR3 goes from the cysteine to the phenylalanine over 14 residues. Just CDR3 DNA is preserved here, 42 bases in frame from base 1. The germline ends are 12 bases apart after V is trimmed by 4 bases and J by 4 bases. Using the deep immunoSEQ assay, TCR CDR3 regions were amplified from genomic DNA by multiplex PCR. Extracted genomic DNA from each cell subset was distributed evenly across all wells of several immunoSEQ 96-well plates, and each plate was treated as a replicate. Each replicate PCR for unsorted PBMC received roughly 290 ng genomic DNA, equal to approximately 29,000 T cell genomes. Ten immunoSEQ deep assay plates were used to sequence unsorted PBMC genomic DNA. Purified libraries were measured with a Qubit 3.0 fluorometer, size-checked on a Bioanalyzer 2100, and measured again with the KAPA Library Quantification kit. Each immunoSEQ 96-well plate was sequenced on its own single-read 150-cycle Illumina NextSeq 550 flow cell. The authors processed their data as follows. The immunoSEQ output contained only junctional sequences without quality scores, so filtering could not match that applied to full-length reads. Sequences were annotated with PyIR, a Python wrapper for IgBLAST v1.9, using IMGT germline references to assign V/J genes and CDR3. Any read was removed if the V/J assignment was weak (E-value above 1e-6), the CDR3 was missing, or the read contained stop codons, out-of-frame junctions, or ambiguous translated residues. A V3J clonotype was defined by an identical inferred V gene, J gene, and CDR3 amino acid sequence. To compute the percentage overlap between repertoires, the number of shared unique clonotypes was divided by the size of the smaller repertoire. Three approaches were used to assess repertoire richness: RTK rarefaction, the Chao1 estimator, and Recon v2.1 estimates of unobserved clonotypes. TCRdb re-hosts the immuneACCESS table, in-frame sequences only. Its copies lack some clones; in the studies checked, an unresolved V gene accounts for under half of them, and the cause for the rest is not known. The V and J calls and clone size come from that table; D and trimming were worked out from the DNA. The sample has fewer than 600,000 clones on record, roughly 80% of them singletons. The top ten constitute around 12% of the sample.

Findings and caveats that apply to the study as a whole: The small number of donors limited the genetic and exposure-history diversity represented. Sampling was restricted to blood, and TCR repertoires in tissue are likely to differ from TCR repertoires in blood. Pairwise subsampling indicated that sequencing depth was expected to affect the degree of clonotype sharing among donors.

Sequencing used PBMCs. The TCR sequence derives from a woman aged 40-49 years in good health. Some clones in this sample may be carry-over from other donors' samples. The rearrangement combines TRBV9 with TRBJ2-4; the D gene could be TRBD1 or TRBD2, each one agreeing over 5 bases. At the DNA level, the sequence is TGTGCCAGCAGCCCGGCAGGGACGAAAAACATTCAGTACTTC. It is translated as CASSPAGTKNIQYF.